The source of this T cell receptor (beta chain) is a study of identical twins. Study-wide results and caveats: Insertions were reduced in abundant cord blood beta clonotypes but not in memory repertoires. Within monozygotic twins, out-of-frame TCR alpha sharing was underestimated by the models. Where beta out-of-frame sequences were concerned, excess twin sharing was weaker. Shared out-of-frame alpha sequences (those common to twins) showed excess low generation probability.

TCRdb recomputed calls from the 5' RACE reads with MiXCR, one row per CDR3 protein. The table includes 1.5 million to 2 million distinct CDR3 sequences, around 33% detected once. With respect to this clonotype: The antigen remains unidentified.

The trim removed 7 bases at V and 3 bases at J, leaving 10 bases unmatched. Per the germline V gene, CDR1 is SGHTA and CDR2 is FQGNSA. This CDR3 contains 15 residues. The TCR was taken from a newborn girl in good health. The chain links TRBV7-2 to TRBJ2-3, with TRBD2 matching 7 bases. The sequenced material came from cord blood. CDR3 sequence (DNA): TGTGCCAGCACCCTCGCGGGGGTGTTGACAGATACGCAGTATTTT. Its translation: CASTLAGVLTDTQYF.